Sequencing of this T cell receptor beta chain was carried out in a study of blood T cell repertoires in COVID-19. About the research overall: Samples representing acute and convalescent COVID-19 were sourced from the United States, Italy and Spain. T cells, B-cell-depleted T cells, or PBMCs supplied cDNA or gDNA.

Study processing details: The authors estimated nucleated cell counts from reference gene primer amplification. Assay: immunoSEQ multiplex PCR; the TCRdb copy retains only in-frame clones and omits some. V and J calls and clone size are those listed in that table; D and trimming were worked out from the DNA. The sample consists of some 230,000 clones, roughly 90% of them appearing once. The CDR3 length is 11 residues. The V and J ends lost 3 bases and 10 bases respectively, with 12 bases between them. The germline CDR1 and CDR2 sequences are GTSNPN and SVGIG (reference sequence). The chain combines TRBV30 with TRBJ1-1, with D maybe TRBD1 (5 bases). What was sequenced was peripheral blood. The origin of this receptor is a man between 25 and 39 years old who had recovered from COVID-19. CDR3 residues: CAWSAGGGAFF. In DNA form, the CDR3 reads TGTGCCTGGAGCGCTGGGGGAGGAGCTTTCTTT.